The clone carrying this TCR beta chain has a count of ten or more. What it binds is not known. Deletions cut 6 bases from V and 5 bases from J, with 22 bases between. Per germline, CDR1 SNHLY and CDR2 FYNNEI. The CDR3 loop spans 16 amino acids. The sample belongs to a study of T cells in Graves' hyperthyroidism and ophthalmopathy. Study observations and caveats: In blood, most of the thyroid clonotypes expanded above 0.001 were also present. A model using 13 V-J features told ophthalmopathy apart from stable hyperthyroidism.

The source material, RNA transcripts, was used to amplify TCR beta CDR3 regions. Initially, a first-round RT-PCR of the TCR CDR3 employed the HTBI primer set. One entry per CDR3 protein, called by TCRdb with MiXCR from the multiplex PCR reads. The sample records 350,000 to 400,000 distinct CDR3 sequences, about 18% being singletons. Newly diagnosed hyperthyroidism patients aged 18 to 65 years had disease lasting under 2 months. The TCR sequence derives from a woman aged 18-29 years with Graves' hyperthyroidism. The chain carries TRBV2 and TRBJ2-5; a possible D gene is TRBD2 (6 bases). The sample comprised blood. CDR3 in amino acids: CASSGLGLTLGETQYF. The CDR3 nucleotides are TGTGCCAGCAGCGGGTTGGGACTGACTTTGGGGGAGACCCAGTACTTC.